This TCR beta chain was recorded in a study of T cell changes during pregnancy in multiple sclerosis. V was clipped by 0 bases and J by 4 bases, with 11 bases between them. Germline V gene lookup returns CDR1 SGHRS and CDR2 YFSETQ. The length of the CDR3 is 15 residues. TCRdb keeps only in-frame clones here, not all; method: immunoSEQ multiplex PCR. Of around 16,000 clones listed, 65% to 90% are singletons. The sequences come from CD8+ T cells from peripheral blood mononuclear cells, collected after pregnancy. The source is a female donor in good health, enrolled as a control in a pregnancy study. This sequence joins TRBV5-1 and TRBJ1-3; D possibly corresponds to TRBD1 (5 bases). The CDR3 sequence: CASSLDPGSGNTIYF. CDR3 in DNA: TGCGCCAGCAGCTTGGACCCAGGGTCAGGAAACACCATATATTTT.